This T cell receptor beta chain was identified in a study of blood T cell repertoires in COVID-19. For the study at large: Acute and convalescent COVID-19 samples came from the United States, Italy and Spain. T cells, B-cell-depleted T cells, or PBMCs supplied cDNA or gDNA.

Per the original data handling: Amplified reference gene primers provided the basis for estimating nucleated cell counts. The data were produced by immunoSEQ multiplex PCR, yet TCRdb's version contains in-frame clones alone and is incomplete. The V and J calls and clone size were taken over from that table, and D and trimming were inferred from the DNA. The top ten hold over 1.1% of the sample, which has 250,000 to 350,000 clones, less than 85% seen once. Germline loops: CDR1 LGHNA, CDR2 YSLEER. Deletions cut 0 bases from V and 6 bases from J, with 8 bases between. The CDR3 has 14 amino acids. Seattle's cohort entered during active infection and was followed longitudinally.

J is TRBJ2-2 and V is TRBV4-3; possibly TRBD2 for D (5 bases). The specimen was peripheral blood. The clonotype originates from a human donor with COVID-19, enrolled during active disease. The donor label of this sample is uncertain. The CDR3 DNA reads TGCGCCAGCAGCCAAGATGGGAGCGCCGGGGAGCTGTTTTTT. It codes for CASSQDGSAGELFF.